This T cell receptor (beta chain) was profiled in a study of blood T cell repertoires in COVID-19. Study background: The United States, Italy and Spain provided the acute and convalescent COVID-19 samples. T cells, B-cell-depleted T cells, or PBMCs provided the cDNA or gDNA that served as material.

From germline, CDR1 is SNHLY and CDR2 FYNNEI. This CDR3 region has 14 residues. Trimming left V 2 bases short and J 6 bases short, with 11 bases between. Original methodology: Cell counts per sample came from amplifying reference gene primers. TCRdb's table, derived via immunoSEQ multiplex PCR, lists solely in-frame clones and lacks some. V, J and clone size derive from that table, while D and trimming were established from the DNA sequence. The sample gives more than 200,000 clones, 86% of which show up once; almost 2% is in the top ten. The V gene is TRBV2, the J gene TRBJ2-1; a possible D gene is TRBD1 (5 bases). The sequence came from a man aged 25-40 years with active or convalescent COVID-19. The sequencing input was peripheral blood. CDR3 coding DNA: TGTGCCAGCAGTGAATGGACACATTCCAATGAGCAGTTCTTC. It specifies CASSEWTHSNEQFF.